This TCR beta chain was retrieved from a study of shared clonotypes between healthy human individuals. Sequencing used immunoSEQ multiplex PCR; TCRdb keeps in-frame clones, though not all of them. The repertoire includes some 2,100,000 clones, approximately 96% of them detected once, and roughly 0.13% sits in the top ten. This CDR3 comprises 14 residues. Trimming left V 3 bases short and J 6 bases short, with 9 bases between. Germline V CDR1 and CDR2: KGHSH, LQKENI. The TCR sequence derives from a man between 18 and 35 years old in good health. This rearrangement joins TRBV18 to TRBJ1-6, with D possibly matching TRBD1 (5 bases). Sequencing used naive CD4+ T cells sorted from blood. Subset of the sample: CD45RA+ positively selected. CDR3 residues: CASSPQGSNSPLHF. The CDR3 region has the DNA TGTGCCAGCTCACCTCAGGGAAGTAATTCACCCCTCCACTTT.